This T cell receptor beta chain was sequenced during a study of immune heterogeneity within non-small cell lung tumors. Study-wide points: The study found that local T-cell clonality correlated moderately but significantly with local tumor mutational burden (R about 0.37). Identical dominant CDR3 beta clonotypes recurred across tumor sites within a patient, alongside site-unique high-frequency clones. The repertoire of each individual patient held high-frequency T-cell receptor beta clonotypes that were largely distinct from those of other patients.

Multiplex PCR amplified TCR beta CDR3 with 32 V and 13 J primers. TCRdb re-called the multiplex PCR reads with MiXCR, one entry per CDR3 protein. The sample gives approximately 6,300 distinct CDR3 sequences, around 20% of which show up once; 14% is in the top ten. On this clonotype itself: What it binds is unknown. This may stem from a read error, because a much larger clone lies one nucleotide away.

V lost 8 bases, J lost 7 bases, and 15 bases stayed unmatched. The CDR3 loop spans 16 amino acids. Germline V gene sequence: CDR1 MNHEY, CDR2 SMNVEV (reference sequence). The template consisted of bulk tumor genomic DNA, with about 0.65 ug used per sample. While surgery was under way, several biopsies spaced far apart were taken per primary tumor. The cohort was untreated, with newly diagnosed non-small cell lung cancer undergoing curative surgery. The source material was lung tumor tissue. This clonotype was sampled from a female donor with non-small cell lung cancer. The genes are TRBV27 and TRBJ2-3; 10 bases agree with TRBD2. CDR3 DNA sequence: TGTGCCAGCGGGGGATACCCTAGCGGGAGTCGGTATACGCAGTATTTT. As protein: CASGGYPSGSRYTQYF.